The 28 T cell receptor beta chains below all came from one sample that was sequenced in a study of cytomegalovirus exposure and HLA in healthy donors. Primers for the PCR totalled 60 Vbeta and 13 Jbeta. Libraries were prepared by immunoSEQ multiplex PCR; TCRdb keeps only in-frame clonotypes and omits some of them. The listing records over 110,000 clones. Source material: PBMCs. The receptors were sampled from a male donor in good health and CMV-seronegative.

The rearrangement uses TRBV4-3 and TRBJ1-4, with D tentatively TRBD1 (6 bases). Per the germline V gene, CDR1 is LGHNA and CDR2 is YSLEER. The CDR3 contains 15 residues. Deletions cut 0 bases from V and 12 bases from J, with 17 bases between. The CDR3 is CASSQDSGRDIQLFF. CDR3 sequence (DNA): TGCGCCAGCAGCCAAGATTCGGGGAGGGACATCCAACTGTTTTTT.

This rearrangement joins TRBV2 to TRBJ2-3, with TRBD2 matching over 7 bases. Germline trimming cut 7 bases from V and 5 bases from J; bases unmatched to any gene: 9. The CDR3 has 14 amino acids. Germline assignment: CDR1 SNHLY and CDR2 FYNNEI. CDR3 in amino acids: CASIGREAGDTQYF. The CDR3 bases are TGTGCCAGCATTGGACGGGAGGCGGGAGATACGCAGTATTTT.

The V gene is TRBV20-1, the J gene TRBJ2-5; D unclear. The CDR3 is 10 amino acids. The V end was cut by 3 bases, the J end by 6 bases, with 5 bases between. Germline CDR1 reads DFQATT; CDR2 reads SNEGSKA (reference sequence). The CDR3 loop reads CSASRKTQYF. Written as DNA, the CDR3 is TGCAGTGCTAGTCGTAAGACCCAGTACTTC.

This rearrangement joins TRBV2 to TRBJ1-1, with D perhaps TRBD1 (6 bases). V lost 8 bases and J 4 bases, leaving 29 bases between the germline ends. The germline V gene has CDR1 SNHLY and CDR2 FYNNEI. The CDR3 contains 18 residues. CDR3 sequence: CASGVGAGTFLLGTEAFF. The CDR3 region has the DNA TGTGCCAGCGGAGTAGGGGCCGGGACATTTCTTTTGGGCACTGAAGCTTTCTTT.

The chain joins TRBV30 to TRBJ1-5; 7 nucleotides agree with TRBD1. The germline gives CDR1 GTSNPN, CDR2 SVGIG (reference sequence). This CDR3 contains 14 residues. V was clipped by 1 base and J by 6 bases; unmatched bases: 6. Here the CDR3 reads CAWSAQGVGQPQHF. Here the CDR3 DNA reads TGTGCCTGGAGTGCCCAGGGGGTGGGTCAGCCCCAGCATTTT.

V is TRBV9 and J is TRBJ2-5, with 10 bases identical to TRBD1. This CDR3 comprises 15 residues. The germline V gene has CDR1 SGDLS and CDR2 YYNGEE. Trimming took 4 bases from V and 2 from J; bases not matched to a gene: 5. The CDR3 DNA reads TGTGCCAGCAGCCTGGGACAGGGGAAACAAGAGACCCAGTACTTC. Translating it yields CASSLGQGKQETQYF.

The chain employs TRBV6-5 and TRBJ1-2; D unresolved. The germline V gene encodes CDR1 MNHEY and CDR2 SVGAGI. V lost 2 bases to trimming and J lost 1 base, with 8 bases between them. The CDR3 has 14 residues. CDR3 amino acids: CASSYGRDNYGYTF. The CDR3 nucleotides are TGTGCCAGCAGTTACGGGAGGGATAACTATGGCTACACCTTC.

V is TRBV30 and J is TRBJ1-6; D perhaps matches TRBD1 (6 bases). Trimming pared 2 bases from V and 9 bases from J, leaving 20 bases between. CDR3 length equals 16 residues. Looked up from germline, CDR1 is GTSNPN and CDR2 is SVGIG (reference sequence). CDR3 in amino acids: CAWSSGGQGSGSPLHF. Here the CDR3 DNA reads TGTGCCTGGAGTTCGGGGGGGCAGGGGAGCGGTTCACCCCTCCACTTT.

The CDR3 DNA is TGTGCCAGCAGTCCCACTAGCGCGACCTCCTACGAGCAGTACTTC. Protein sequence: CASSPTSATSYEQYF. The rearrangement links TRBV6-5 to TRBJ2-7; 7 bases match TRBD2. V shed 5 bases and J 0 bases; nucleotides not matched to a gene: 7. Germline CDR1 MNHEY, CDR2 SVGAGI. CDR3 length: 15 amino acids.

The V call is TRBV6-5, the J call TRBJ1-1; D call uncertain. This CDR3 contains 13 residues. CDR1 is MNHEY and CDR2 is SVGAGI in the germline V gene. The V end lost 5 bases, the J end lost 5 bases, and 12 bases lay between the germline ends. CDR3 coding DNA: TGTGCCAGCAGTCAGTATACGGGGACTGAAGCTTTCTTT. It translates to CASSQYTGTEAFF.

V is TRBV18 and J is TRBJ2-7, with D perhaps matching TRBD1 (5 bases). The CDR3 sequence is 14 residues long. Germline CDR1 KGHSH, CDR2 LQKENI. V gave up 0 bases and J gave up 2 bases, with 8 bases separating them. CDR3 DNA sequence: TGTGCCAGCTCACCACCGGGGCCCGCCTACGAGCAGTACTTC. It is translated as CASSPPGPAYEQYF.

The chain uses TRBV19 and TRBJ2-7; a weak D match, TRBD2 (5 bases). V shed 3 bases and J shed 4 bases, with 16 bases lying between them. Per the germline V gene, CDR1 is LNHDA and CDR2 is SQIVND (reference sequence). This CDR3 is built from 15 residues. CDR3 protein: CASSIGRQRTYEQYF. The CDR3 region has the DNA TGTGCCAGTAGTATCGGTCGTCAGCGGACGTACGAGCAGTACTTC. The full variable domain, its missing parts supplied by reference TRBV19 and TRBJ2-7, is DGGITQSPKYLFRKEGQNVTLSCEQNLNHDAMYWYRQDPGQGLRLIYYSQIVNDFQKGDIAEGYSVSREKKESFPLTVTSAQKNPTAFYLCASSIGRQRTYEQYFGPGTRLTVT.

This chain uses TRBV6-5 with TRBJ1-3, with no clear D. Germline V lookup: CDR1 MNHEY, CDR2 SVGAGI. The V gene lost 6 bases and the J gene lost 0 bases, with 12 bases spanning the gap. CDR3 length equals 15 residues. This CDR3 reads CASSKEQLSGNTIYF. The CDR3 DNA reads as TGTGCCAGCAGCAAGGAACAGCTCTCTGGAAACACCATATATTTT.

The rearrangement joins TRBV5-1 to TRBJ2-6, with 8 positions matching TRBD1. Germline CDR1 and CDR2: SGHRS and YFSETQ. J gave up 2 bases and V 7 bases, and 5 bases lay outside the gene matches. The CDR3 runs to 15 residues. The chain's CDR3 is CASGQGATGANVLTF. The CDR3 bases are TGCGCCAGCGGGCAGGGGGCGACTGGGGCCAACGTCCTGACTTTC.

The chain joins TRBV5-6 to TRBJ2-2; weak D call: TRBD2 (7 bases). Germline V gives CDR1 SGHDT, CDR2 YYEEEE. The V and J ends lost 7 bases and 6 bases respectively, with 19 bases between them. The length of the CDR3 is 15 residues. CDR3 nucleotide sequence: TGTGCCAGCTCCCTGACCGGGGGGCGTTCCGGGGAGCTGTTTTTT. This codes for CASSLTGGRSGELFF.

The chain carries TRBV2 and TRBJ2-5, with D perhaps matching TRBD1 (6 bases). V shed 5 bases and J shed 4 bases, with 17 bases lying between them. The CDR3 has 15 residues. Germline CDR1 SNHLY, CDR2 FYNNEI. CDR3 DNA: TGTGCCAGCAGTTACGACAGGCCCAGCCGAGAGACCCAGTACTTC. Protein: CASSYDRPSRETQYF.

The gene calls are TRBV30 and TRBJ1-6; TRBD1 aligns across 7 bases. Germline-derived CDR1 and CDR2 are GTSNPN and SVGIG (reference sequence). V gave up 0 bases and J gave up 6 bases; unmatched junction bases: 8. This CDR3 region has 16 residues. The CDR3 loop is CAWSVRGDRINSPLHF. The CDR3 DNA reads TGTGCCTGGAGTGTAAGGGGGGACAGAATTAATTCACCCCTCCACTTT.

This chain uses TRBV18 with TRBJ2-7; tentative D call: TRBD2 (5 bases). Trimming shortened V by 6 bases and J by 3 bases, and 15 bases separated the two germline ends. Germline V gives CDR1 KGHSH, CDR2 LQKENI. This CDR3 is 14 amino acids long. CDR3 nucleotides: TGTGCCAGCTCGGAGGTTGGGCCCAGCTACGAGCAGTACTTC. It encodes CASSEVGPSYEQYF.

J is TRBJ2-6 and V is TRBV7-3, with D possibly matching TRBD2 (5 bases). The CDR3 runs to 14 residues. Germline lookup yields CDR1 SGHTA and CDR2 FQGTGA. The V end lost 4 bases, the J end lost 4 bases, and 8 bases lay between the germline ends. CDR3 sequence: CASSSPGGANVLTF. CDR3 nucleotide sequence: TGTGCCAGCAGCTCCCCGGGGGGGGCCAACGTCCTGACTTTC.

The J gene is TRBJ1-4, the V gene TRBV6-5; the D is unclear. The CDR3 covers 14 residues. Looked up from germline, CDR1 is MNHEY and CDR2 is SVGAGI. V dropped 0 bases and J dropped 4 bases, with 6 bases sitting between them. This CDR3 is CASSYSQLNEKLFF. The DNA of the CDR3 is TGTGCCAGCAGTTACTCACAGCTTAATGAAAAACTGTTTTTT.

The CDR3: CASSFPDSLYPNYGYTF. The DNA for the CDR3 is TGTGCCAGCAGTTTCCCGGACAGTCTTTACCCTAACTATGGCTACACCTTC. The J gene is TRBJ1-2, the V gene TRBV28; possible D gene TRBD1, 6 bases. V lost 3 bases and J 0 bases, leaving 17 bases between the germline ends. Germline CDR1 is MDHEN and CDR2 is SYDVKM. This CDR3 has 17 residues.

The chain joins TRBV5-1 to TRBJ1-3; D gene ambiguous. Trimming removed 0 bases at V and 0 bases at J, with 7 bases between. CDR3 length: 15 residues. The V gene's germline CDR1 is SGHRS and CDR2 YFSETQ. CDR3: CASSLASLSGNTIYF. CDR3 nucleotide sequence: TGCGCCAGCAGCTTGGCTTCCCTCTCTGGAAACACCATATATTTT.

The rearrangement uses TRBV29-1 and TRBJ2-2; 9 nucleotides match TRBD1. Trimming at V came to 4 bases and at J to 2 bases, leaving 5 bases not matched to a gene. CDR3 length: 15 amino acids. From germline, CDR1 is SQVTM and CDR2 ANQGSEA. The CDR3 DNA is TGCAGCGTTGGAGACAGGGGGTCTAACACCGGGGAGCTGTTTTTT. Protein: CSVGDRGSNTGELFF.

The chain uses TRBV30 and TRBJ2-2; D gene ambiguous. The germline V and J ends were trimmed by 3 bases and 6 bases, with 14 bases remaining between them. This CDR3 comprises 14 residues. The germline gives CDR1 GTSNPN, CDR2 SVGIG (reference sequence). The CDR3 sequence is CAWSSGSRAGELFF. Here the CDR3 DNA reads TGTGCCTGGAGCTCCGGTAGTCGCGCCGGGGAGCTGTTTTTT.

V is TRBV6-5 and J is TRBJ1-5, with D perhaps TRBD1 (5 bases). Deletions cut 4 bases from V and 7 bases from J, with 11 bases between. Germline V gives CDR1 MNHEY, CDR2 SVGAGI. The CDR3 contains 13 residues. CDR3 nucleotide sequence: TGTGCCAGCAGTTGGGACTTTGGCCAGCCCCAGCATTTT. It translates to CASSWDFGQPQHF.

The V gene is TRBV7-9, the J gene TRBJ2-1; 8 bases line up with TRBD1. There are 15 residues in the CDR3. V lost 5 bases and J lost 6; bases outside the gene matches: 9. Germline V gene lookup returns CDR1 SEHNR and CDR2 FQNEAQ (reference sequence). The CDR3 reads CASSAPGQAGNEQFF. CDR3 nucleotides: TGTGCCAGCAGCGCTCCGGGACAGGCTGGCAATGAGCAGTTCTTC.

The chain combines TRBV6-5 with TRBJ2-7; weak D call: TRBD1 (5 bases). The CDR3 length is 15 residues. V lost 6 bases and J lost 7, with 22 bases in between. Germline CDR1 is MNHEY and CDR2 is SVGAGI. DNA for the CDR3: TGTGCCAGCAGAATGTCCCCAGGGTCAAGCCGGGAGCAGTACTTC. Translating gives CASRMSPGSSREQYF.

The genes are TRBV2 and TRBJ1-1, with D tentatively TRBD1 (6 bases). This CDR3 is built from 15 residues. V dropped 6 bases and J dropped 0 bases, with 14 bases sitting between them. Germline lookup yields CDR1 SNHLY and CDR2 FYNNEI. The CDR3 here is CASSRDRPMNTEAFF. CDR3 sequence (DNA): TGTGCCAGCAGCAGAGACAGGCCCATGAACACTGAAGCTTTCTTT.